What follows is one TCR beta chain and its context. Its specificity is not known. The sample comes from a study of cytomegalovirus exposure and HLA in healthy donors. Turning to the study itself: The same platform was used for the 120 validation repertoires and the roughly 680 first-cohort repertoires, a later analysis reported. Study results and limitations: Researchers catalogued around 150 TCR beta chains as cytomegalovirus-associated. In vitro testing confirmed a few CMV-associated chains as specific for CMV antigens.

Sequenced by immunoSEQ multiplex PCR; TCRdb stores in-frame clones only, minus some. This table has about 130,000 clones, around four fifths appearing once. Losses at the gene ends were 5 bases for V and 2 bases for J; bases not matched to a gene: 9. Germline CDR1 SGHTA, CDR2 FQGNSA. This CDR3 spans 17 amino acids. The validation cohort, a group of over a hundred subjects, included the donors and was separate from the roughly 670-subject first cohort. This TCR was sampled from a man aged 25-40 years in good health and CMV-seropositive. This chain joins TRBV7-2 and TRBJ2-7, with TRBD2 matching 13 bases. The sequenced sample was PBMCs. The CDR3 here is CASSTAPGLAGAYEQYF. The CDR3 DNA reads TGTGCCAGCAGCACCGCCCCAGGACTAGCGGGAGCCTACGAGCAGTACTTC.